Listed below are T cell receptor beta chains from one sample, sequenced in a study of shared clonotypes between healthy human individuals. Profiled with immunoSEQ multiplex PCR; TCRdb holds only in-frame clones, not every one. The sample shows over 2,000,000 clones, 80% to 95% of them seen only once. Sample: naive CD8+ T cells from PBMCs. These receptor sequences come from a man aged 18 to 35 in good health. Some clones in this sample may be carry-over from other donors' samples. The CDR3 runs from the conserved cysteine through the conserved F or W. D genes are given only for firm matches.

d_call	v_call	j_call	cdr3_aa	cdr3_nt
TRBD1	TRBV10-3	TRBJ2-1	CAISESQGAGNEQFF	TGTGCCATCAGTGAGTCCCAGGGGGCAGGCAATGAGCAGTTCTTC
TRBD1	TRBV7-9	TRBJ2-7	CASSLSLGQGYEQYF	TGTGCCAGCAGCCTTAGTCTGGGACAGGGTTACGAGCAGTACTTC
-	TRBV28	TRBJ2-5	CASSLLRRSEETQYF	TGTGCCAGCAGCTTACTCCGGAGATCTGAGGAGACCCAGTACTTC
-	TRBV4-1	TRBJ2-7	CASSQGLSYEQYF	TGCGCCAGCAGCCAAGGACTATCCTACGAGCAGTACTTC
-	TRBV27	TRBJ2-2	CASSSSGTGELFF	TGTGCCAGCAGTTCGTCAGGGACCGGGGAGCTGTTTTTT
-	TRBV7-2	TRBJ1-5	CASSPGRPNQPQHF	TGTGCCAGCAGCCCTGGACGGCCTAATCAGCCCCAGCATTTT
TRBD2	TRBV5-8	TRBJ2-7	CASSSQSRLAGLSYEQYF	TGTGCCAGCAGCTCCCAGTCCCGGCTAGCGGGGTTGTCCTACGAGCAGTACTTC
-	TRBV7-9	TRBJ2-1	CASSPPLGGYVYNEQFF	TGTGCCAGCAGCCCCCCCCTTGGCGGGTATGTTTACAATGAGCAGTTCTTC
-	TRBV7-9	TRBJ1-1	CASNPPGGGTEAFF	TGTGCCAGCAATCCTCCTGGGGGAGGGACTGAAGCTTTCTTT
-	TRBV5-6	TRBJ2-7	CASSHRRQSLLTYEQYF	TGTGCCAGCAGCCACCGCCGACAGTCCCTCCTAACCTACGAGCAGTACTTC
TRBD1	TRBV6-5	TRBJ1-3	CASSYRTGGSGNTIYF	TGTGCCAGCAGTTACAGGACAGGGGGTTCCGGAAACACCATATATTTT
-	TRBV7-7	TRBJ2-7	CASSLLAHPLGEQASEQYF	TGTGCCAGCAGCTTACTGGCGCATCCCCTGGGAGAACAGGCGAGCGAGCAGTACTTC